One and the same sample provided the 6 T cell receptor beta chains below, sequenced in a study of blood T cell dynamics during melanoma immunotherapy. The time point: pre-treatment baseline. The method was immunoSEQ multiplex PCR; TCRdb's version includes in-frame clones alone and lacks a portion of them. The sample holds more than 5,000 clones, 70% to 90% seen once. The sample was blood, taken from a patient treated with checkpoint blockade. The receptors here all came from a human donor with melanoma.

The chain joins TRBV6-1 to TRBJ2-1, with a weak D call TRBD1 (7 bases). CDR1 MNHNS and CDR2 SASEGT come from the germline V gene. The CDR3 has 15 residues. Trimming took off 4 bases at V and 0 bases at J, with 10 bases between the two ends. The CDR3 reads CASSARGVSYNEQFF. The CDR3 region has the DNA TGTGCCAGCAGTGCCAGGGGGGTCTCCTACAATGAGCAGTTCTTC.

CDR3 amino acids: CSVEPRAGTEQYF. CDR3 nucleotide sequence: TGCAGCGTTGAACCTCGGGCAGGGACCGAGCAGTACTTC. The rearrangement uses TRBV29-1 and TRBJ2-7; D possibly uses TRBD1 or TRBD2 (5 bases each). Between the trimmed V and J ends, which lost 2 bases and 6 bases, there was a span of 14 bases. The CDR3 contains 13 residues. The germline V gene has CDR1 SQVTM and CDR2 ANQGSEA.

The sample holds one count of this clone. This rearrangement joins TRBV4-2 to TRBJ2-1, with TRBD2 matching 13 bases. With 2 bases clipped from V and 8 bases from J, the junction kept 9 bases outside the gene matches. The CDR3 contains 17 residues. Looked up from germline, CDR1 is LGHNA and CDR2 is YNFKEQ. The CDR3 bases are TGTGCCAGCAGCCAACAGCCGGGACTAGCGGGGTGGGATGAGCAGTTCTTC. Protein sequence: CASSQQPGLAGWDEQFF.

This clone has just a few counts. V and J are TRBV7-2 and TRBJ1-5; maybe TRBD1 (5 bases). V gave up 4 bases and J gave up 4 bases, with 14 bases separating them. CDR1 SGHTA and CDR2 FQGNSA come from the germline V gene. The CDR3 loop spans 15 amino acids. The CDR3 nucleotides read TGTGCCAGCAGCTCCGGGGCGAGGGAGAATCAGCCCCAGCATTTT. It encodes CASSSGARENQPQHF.

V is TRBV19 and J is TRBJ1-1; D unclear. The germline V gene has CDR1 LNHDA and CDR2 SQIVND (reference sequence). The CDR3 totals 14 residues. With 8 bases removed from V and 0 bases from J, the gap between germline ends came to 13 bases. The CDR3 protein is CASSKVLLNTEAFF. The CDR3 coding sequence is TGTGCCAGTTCCAAAGTCCTCCTGAACACTGAAGCTTTCTTT. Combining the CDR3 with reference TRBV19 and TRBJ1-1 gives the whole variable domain DGGITQSPKYLFRKEGQNVTLSCEQNLNHDAMYWYRQDPGQGLRLIYYSQIVNDFQKGDIAEGYSVSREKKESFPLTVTSAQKNPTAFYLCASSKVLLNTEAFFGQGTRLTVV.

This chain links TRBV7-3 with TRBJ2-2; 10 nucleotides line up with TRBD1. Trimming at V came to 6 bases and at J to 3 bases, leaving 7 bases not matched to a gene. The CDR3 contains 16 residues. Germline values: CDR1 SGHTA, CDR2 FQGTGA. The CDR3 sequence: CASRYPGTGDTGELFF. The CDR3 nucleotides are TGTGCCAGCAGGTACCCCGGGACAGGGGACACCGGGGAGCTGTTTTTT.